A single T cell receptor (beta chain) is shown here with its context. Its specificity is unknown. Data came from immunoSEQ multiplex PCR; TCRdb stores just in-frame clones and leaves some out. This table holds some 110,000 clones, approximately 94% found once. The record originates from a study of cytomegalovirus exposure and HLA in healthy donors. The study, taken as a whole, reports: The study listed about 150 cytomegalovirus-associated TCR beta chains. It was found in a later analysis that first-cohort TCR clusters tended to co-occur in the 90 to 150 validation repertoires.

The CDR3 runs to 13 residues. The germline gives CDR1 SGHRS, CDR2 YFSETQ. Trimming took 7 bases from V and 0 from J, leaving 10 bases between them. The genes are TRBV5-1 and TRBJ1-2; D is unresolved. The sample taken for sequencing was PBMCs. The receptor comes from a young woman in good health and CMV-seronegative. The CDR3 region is CASGARANYGYTF. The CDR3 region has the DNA TGCGCCAGCGGAGCTCGAGCTAACTATGGCTACACCTTC.